The 26 T cell receptor beta chains listed next were all sequenced from one sample in a study of shared clonotypes between healthy human individuals. Repertoires were generated with immunoSEQ multiplex PCR, while TCRdb's copy carries only in-frame clones and drops some. The table lists under 1 million clones, 80% to 95% of them singletons. In the naive CD8 group, cells lacked CD45RO and were positively selected for CCR7, so terminally differentiated effector memory CD45RA+ cells were left out. The sequenced material came from naive CD8+ T cells sorted from blood. Every receptor here comes from a man younger than 40 in good health.

The chain couples TRBV7-2 to TRBJ2-4; no clear D. The germline V and J ends were trimmed by 6 bases and 8 bases, with 14 bases remaining between them. From germline, CDR1 is SGHTA and CDR2 FQGNSA. The CDR3 has 13 amino acids. The CDR3 region is CASSLYLRYIQYF. The CDR3 coding sequence is TGTGCCAGCAGTCTCTACCTCAGGTACATTCAGTACTTC.

The chain is built from TRBV23-1 and TRBJ2-3; a possible D gene is TRBD1 (5 bases). TRBV23-1 qualifies as an ORF whose function is uncertain. The V gene lost 6 bases and the J gene lost 8 bases, with 12 bases spanning the gap. The CDR3 totals 12 residues. As DNA, the CDR3 is TGCGCCAGCAGACCCCCTAGGGGTACGCAGTATTTT. Encoded protein: CASRPPRGTQYF.

J is TRBJ1-1 and V is TRBV6-5; no clear D. The CDR3 has 14 residues. Trimming stripped 5 bases from V and 3 bases from J, with 13 bases between. From germline, CDR1 is MNHEY and CDR2 SVGAGI. Written as DNA, the CDR3 is TGTGCCAGCAGTCGCGGACCATGGGACACTGAAGCTTTCTTT. This sequence encodes CASSRGPWDTEAFF.

This clone was seen a single time. The J gene is TRBJ1-2, the V gene TRBV29-1; the D gene is possibly TRBD1 (5 bases). Trimming stripped 0 bases from V and 0 bases from J, with 11 bases between. Germline V gene lookup returns CDR1 SQVTM and CDR2 ANQGSEA. The CDR3 length is 15 residues. CDR3 DNA: TGCAGCGTTGAAGATGAGGGGAAAGCTAACTATGGCTACACCTTC. Translating gives CSVEDEGKANYGYTF.

Only one count was recorded for this clone. This chain connects TRBV28 to TRBJ2-1; the D is unclear. Trimming stripped 2 bases from V and 2 bases from J, with 10 bases between. The CDR3 length is 15 residues. Germline CDR1 MDHEN, CDR2 SYDVKM. The CDR3 DNA sequence: TGTGCCAGCAGTTTAGGGGAAATTACCTACAATGAGCAGTTCTTC. As protein: CASSLGEITYNEQFF. The complete variable domain, with remaining parts taken from reference TRBV28 and TRBJ2-1, reads DVKVTQSSRYLVKRTGEKVFLECVQDMDHENMFWYRQDPGLGLRLIYFSYDVKMKEKGDIPEGYSVSREKKERFSLILESASTNQTSMYLCASSLGEITYNEQFFGPGTRLTVL.

This clone was detected only a few times. J is TRBJ2-2 and V is TRBV18; D remains unclear. The CDR3 is 15 residues long. With 0 bases removed from V and 6 bases from J, the gap between germline ends came to 11 bases. CDR1 and CDR2 (germline): KGHSH, LQKENI. This CDR3 is CASSPPGSFPGELFF. As DNA, the CDR3 is TGTGCCAGCTCACCACCGGGCAGCTTTCCCGGGGAGCTGTTTTTT. Filled out from reference TRBV18 and TRBJ2-2, the complete variable domain reads NAGVMQNPRHLVRRRGQEARLRCSPMKGHSHVYWYRQLPEEGLKFMVYLQKENIIDESGMPKERFSAEFPKEGPSILRIQQVVRGDSAAYFCASSPPGSFPGELFFGEGSRLTVL.

The chain is built from TRBV4-1 and TRBJ1-4, with D unclear. Trimming left V 0 bases short and J 3 bases short, with 11 bases between. CDR3 length: 16 amino acids. Germline assignment: CDR1 MGHRA and CDR2 YSYEKL. CDR3 in amino acids: CASSQEVGSANEKLFF. CDR3 coding DNA: TGCGCCAGCAGCCAAGAAGTCGGGTCCGCTAATGAAAAACTGTTTTTT.

The chain has TRBV27 and TRBJ2-1; D is uncertain. The CDR3 spans 16 residues. The germline V and J ends were trimmed by 5 bases and 2 bases, with 16 bases remaining between them. Looked up from germline, CDR1 is MNHEY and CDR2 is SMNVEV (reference sequence). The CDR3 region is CASSHPSNSAYNEQFF. The DNA for the CDR3 is TGTGCCAGCAGTCACCCGAGCAACTCGGCCTACAATGAGCAGTTCTTC.

The chain uses TRBV7-2 and TRBJ2-7, with 7 bases identical to TRBD2. CDR3 size: 15 residues. V lost 3 bases to trimming and J lost 0 bases; unmatched junction nucleotides: 5. Germline V gene lookup returns CDR1 SGHTA and CDR2 FQGNSA. CDR3 protein: CASSFFTSASYEQYF. The CDR3 region has the DNA TGTGCCAGCAGCTTTTTCACTAGCGCCTCCTACGAGCAGTACTTC.

The chain links TRBV6-1 to TRBJ1-1; D is perhaps TRBD1 (6 bases). The CDR3 spans 13 residues. Germline V gene lookup returns CDR1 MNHNS and CDR2 SASEGT. The V gene lost 6 bases and the J gene lost 0 bases, with 8 bases spanning the gap. CDR3 nucleotides: TGTGCCAGCAGCCGGACAGTGAACACTGAAGCTTTCTTT. It yields the protein CASSRTVNTEAFF.

V is TRBV6-6 and J is TRBJ2-7; D is undetermined. Germline lookup yields CDR1 MNHNY and CDR2 SVGAGI (reference sequence). This CDR3 region has 14 residues. V lost 5 bases and J lost 7, with 18 bases in between. CDR3 DNA: TGTGCCAGCAGTCCGACCTATATGGCGGAAGAGCAGTACTTC. Its translation: CASSPTYMAEEQYF.

CDR3 residues: CASSVRGLAGGLIHDPDTQYF. CDR3 DNA sequence: TGTGCCAGCAGCGTACGTGGACTAGCGGGAGGGCTGATCCACGATCCAGATACGCAGTATTTT. V and J are TRBV9 and TRBJ2-3; 15 positions match TRBD2. From germline, CDR1 is SGDLS and CDR2 YYNGEE. This CDR3 contains 21 residues. The trim removed 1 base at V and 4 bases at J, leaving 16 bases unmatched.

The gene calls are TRBV27 and TRBJ2-2; no firm D call. CDR3 length equals 14 residues. Germline values: CDR1 MNHEY, CDR2 SMNVEV (reference sequence). Trimming pared 0 bases from V and 4 bases from J, leaving 6 bases between. CDR3 loop: CASSLSRSTGELFF. Written as DNA, the CDR3 is TGTGCCAGCAGTTTATCCCGTAGCACCGGGGAGCTGTTTTTT.

The rearrangement joins TRBV7-3 to TRBJ2-6; 7 bases map to TRBD1. The trim removed 10 bases at V and 0 bases at J, leaving 12 bases unmatched. The CDR3 is made up of 17 amino acids. Germline CDR1 and CDR2: SGHTA and FQGTGA. The CDR3 region has the DNA TGTGCCATCCAGCCGGGACAGTGGTTCTCTGGGGCCAACGTCCTGACTTTC. Translating it yields CAIQPGQWFSGANVLTF.

The CDR3, as DNA: TGTGCCAGCAGCTTAGCCGGTCTGGGGACTGAAGCTTTCTTT. Protein sequence: CASSLAGLGTEAFF. The V and J genes are TRBV7-9 and TRBJ1-1; D not certain. The germline V gene encodes CDR1 SEHNR and CDR2 FQNEAQ (reference sequence). The V and J ends lost 0 bases and 5 bases respectively, with 10 bases between them. The CDR3 consists of 14 residues. Together with reference TRBV7-9 and TRBJ1-1, the CDR3 gives the full variable domain: DTGVSQNPRHKITKRGQNVTFRCDPISEHNRLYWYRQTLGQGPEFLTYFQNEAQLEKSRLLSDRFSAERPKGSFSTLEIQRTEQGDSAMYLCASSLAGLGTEAFFGQGTRLTVV.

This chain joins TRBV28 and TRBJ2-2; the D is unclear. Trimming stripped 2 bases from V and 2 bases from J, with 15 bases between. Germline V gives CDR1 MDHEN, CDR2 SYDVKM. CDR3 length: 17 residues. CDR3 nucleotides: TGTGCCAGCAGTTTACCCCCTCGGAAACTAAACACCGGGGAGCTGTTTTTT. This translates into CASSLPPRKLNTGELFF.

The genes are TRBV6-1 and TRBJ2-2; the D gene is possibly TRBD2 (5 bases). This CDR3 is 17 amino acids long. Per the germline V gene, CDR1 is MNHNS and CDR2 is SASEGT. The V and J ends lost 2 bases and 0 bases respectively, with 13 bases between them. CDR3: CASSEYPSGPNTGELFF. The CDR3 nucleotides read TGTGCCAGCAGTGAATACCCCAGCGGCCCGAACACCGGGGAGCTGTTTTTT.

The chain joins TRBV7-9 to TRBJ1-2; no definite D call. With 3 bases removed from V and 0 bases from J, the gap between germline ends came to 20 bases. The CDR3 is 18 residues long. CDR1 and CDR2 (germline): SEHNR, FQNEAQ (reference sequence). CDR3 amino acids: CASSFLSAGGLSNYGYTF. CDR3 bases: TGTGCCAGCAGCTTTCTGTCGGCAGGAGGGCTCTCTAACTATGGCTACACCTTC.

The rearrangement links TRBV21-1 to TRBJ1-1. TRBV21-1 is classified as a pseudogene. This CDR3 is built from 14 residues. The CDR3 coding sequence is TGTGCCAGCAGCAGAGCGAGGGTTGCCGCTGAAGCTTTCTTT. It translates to CASSRARVAAEAFF.

V gene TRBV5-6 combines with J gene TRBJ2-5; unclear D gene. The V gene lost 1 base and the J gene lost 5 bases, with 18 bases spanning the gap. This CDR3 is built from 16 residues. Germline CDR1 is SGHDT and CDR2 is YYEEEE. DNA of the CDR3: TGTGCCAGCAGCTTGTCGGTTGGCCCCACAATCGAGACCCAGTACTTC. Its translation: CASSLSVGPTIETQYF. Together with reference TRBV5-6 and TRBJ2-5, the CDR3 gives the full variable domain: DAGVTQSPTHLIKTRGQQVTLRCSPKSGHDTVSWYQQALGQGPQFIFQYYEEEERQRGNFPDRFSGHQFPNYSSELNVNALLLGDSALYLCASSLSVGPTIETQYFGPGTRLLVL.

V is TRBV11-2 and J is TRBJ2-1; 9 nucleotides align to TRBD2. This CDR3 has 16 amino acids. Germline V lookup: CDR1 SGHAT, CDR2 FQNNGV. V dropped 0 bases and J dropped 7; count of bases not matched to a gene: 7. CDR3 DNA: TGTGCCAGCAGCTTAGATCCCCCGGGACTAGCAAATGAGCAGTTCTTC. The encoded protein is CASSLDPPGLANEQFF.

This sequence joins TRBV28 and TRBJ1-1; tentative D call: TRBD1 (5 bases). This CDR3 has 15 residues. Trimming cost V 8 bases and J 5 bases, with 21 bases left between them. Germline loops: CDR1 MDHEN, CDR2 SYDVKM. The CDR3 bases are TGTGCCAGCGGATCGGGGCAGGGTATGGGTACTGAAGCTTTCTTT. It specifies CASGSGQGMGTEAFF. Combining the CDR3 with reference TRBV28 and TRBJ1-1 gives the whole variable domain DVKVTQSSRYLVKRTGEKVFLECVQDMDHENMFWYRQDPGLGLRLIYFSYDVKMKEKGDIPEGYSVSREKKERFSLILESASTNQTSMYLCASGSGQGMGTEAFFGQGTRLTVV.

J is TRBJ1-1 and V is TRBV9, with D hard to call. Between the trimmed V and J ends, which lost 0 bases and 0 bases, there was a span of 6 bases. Germline V CDR1 and CDR2: SGDLS, YYNGEE. The CDR3 has 14 amino acids. The CDR3 DNA sequence: TGTGCCAGCAGCGTAGGAGACATGAACACTGAAGCTTTCTTT. Amino acid sequence: CASSVGDMNTEAFF.

This clone was seen once. The J gene is TRBJ1-2, the V gene TRBV7-9; no reliable D call. This CDR3 region has 14 residues. Trimming cost V 5 bases and J 3 bases, with 13 bases left between them. CDR1 and CDR2 from the germline V gene are SEHNR and FQNEAQ (reference sequence). The CDR3 DNA reads TGTGCCAGCAGCGCCGATGCCAGTTACTATGGCTACACCTTC. The encoded protein is CASSADASYYGYTF.

The V and J genes are TRBV7-8 and TRBJ1-5; D is unclear. The germline gives CDR1 SGHVS, CDR2 FQNEAQ. The CDR3 runs 15 residues. Deletions cut 2 bases from V and 7 bases from J, with 15 bases between. The DNA for the CDR3 is TGTGCCAGCAGCTTATTTGTAGGGTCGAACCAGCCCCAGCATTTT. Translating gives CASSLFVGSNQPQHF.

The CDR3 region is CASSTGELFF. DNA of the CDR3: TGTGCCAGCAGTACCGGGGAGCTGTTTTTT. The chain joins TRBV11-2 to TRBJ2-2; D remains ambiguous. Trimming shortened V by 6 bases and J by 5 bases, and 1 base separated the two germline ends. CDR3 size: 10 residues. From germline, CDR1 is SGHAT and CDR2 FQNNGV.